These 9 T cell receptor beta chains were all obtained from the same sample, sequenced in a study of T-cell memory formation after mild COVID-19. TCRdb redid the calling of the 5' RACE reads with MiXCR, one entry per CDR3 protein. Of fewer than 550,000 distinct CDR3 sequences in the sample, 15% to 20% are singletons; the top ten hold 8.4%. The sample comprised PBMCs or a T cell subset sorted from them (not recorded which). These receptor sequences come from an adult woman who had mild COVID-19 (a few samples of this study predate the infection). Cell type and time point are not known.

This chain joins TRBV7-9 and TRBJ2-2; 7 bases align to TRBD1. Germline V gene lookup returns CDR1 SEHNR and CDR2 FQNEAQ (reference sequence). Unmatched junction bases numbered 7, after V lost 5 bases and J lost 1 base. CDR3 length equals 16 residues. The CDR3 here is CASSPPGQKNTGELFF. As DNA, the CDR3 is TGTGCCAGCAGCCCCCCGGGACAGAAGAACACCGGGGAGCTGTTTTTT.

This clonotype turned up a few times. V and J are TRBV6-5 and TRBJ2-3, with D tentatively TRBD2 (6 bases). The CDR3 sequence is 16 residues long. CDR1 is MNHEY, CDR2 SVGAGI, per germline. V dropped 10 bases and J dropped 4 bases, with 24 bases sitting between them. The CDR3 is CATLPRTGRRADTQYF. In DNA form, the CDR3 reads TGTGCCACCCTGCCTCGGACGGGGAGGAGGGCAGATACGCAGTATTTT.

This rearrangement joins TRBV12-3 or TRBV12-4 to TRBJ2-3; 7 bases are shared with TRBD1. J lost 2 bases, V lost 3 bases, and 20 bases had no gene match. The CDR3 covers 20 residues. Here the CDR3 DNA reads TGTGCCAGCAGTTTCTCGTTATCATTCTTAGACAGGGACAACACAGATACGCAGTATTTT. Protein: CASSFSLSFLDRDNTDTQYF.

This chain connects TRBV30 to TRBJ2-1; D not resolved. The germline V gene encodes CDR1 GTSNPN and CDR2 SVGIG (reference sequence). Trimming left V 4 bases short and J 6 bases short, with 19 bases between. The CDR3 has 15 amino acids. CDR3: CAWIRRRRSVNEQFF. The CDR3 nucleotides read TGTGCCTGGATTCGTCGGCGGAGAAGCGTCAATGAGCAGTTCTTC. Full variable domain (outside the CDR3, taken from reference TRBV30 and TRBJ2-1): SQTIHQWPATLVQPVGSPLSLECTVEGTSNPNLYWYRQAAGRGLQLLFYSVGIGQISSEVPQNLSASRPQDRQFILSSKKLLLSDSGFYLCAWIRRRRSVNEQFFGPGTRLTVL.

The V gene is TRBV18, the J gene TRBJ1-2, with unresolved D. The V and J ends lost 4 bases and 8 bases respectively, with 14 bases between them. Germline V gene data show CDR1 as KGHSH and CDR2 as LQKENI. The CDR3 totals 13 residues. The CDR3 DNA reads TGTGCCAGCTCACGGGAAACCTCGACCGGCTACACCTTC. It specifies CASSRETSTGYTF.

The chain carries TRBV4-1 and TRBJ2-1, with D maybe TRBD2 (6 bases). The V end was cut by 4 bases, the J end by 3 bases, with 10 bases between. Per germline, CDR1 MGHRA and CDR2 YSYEKL. The CDR3 is 14 amino acids. CDR3: CASSPPTSYNEQFF. The CDR3 bases are TGCGCCAGCAGCCCACCGACTAGCTACAATGAGCAGTTCTTC.

V is TRBV2 and J is TRBJ2-1; TRBD1 agrees at 7 bases. CDR3 length: 13 residues. V shed 8 bases and J 7 bases; nucleotides not matched to a gene: 8. The germline gives CDR1 SNHLY, CDR2 FYNNEI. CDR3 nucleotide sequence: TGTGCCAGCCCCGGGACAGTGGGGAATGAGCAGTTCTTC. This translates into CASPGTVGNEQFF.

V and J are TRBV27 and TRBJ1-1; D gene uncertain. Trimming pared 1 base from V and 3 bases from J, leaving 9 bases between. CDR3 length equals 14 residues. Germline V gene data show CDR1 as MNHEY and CDR2 as SMNVEV (reference sequence). The CDR3 sequence is CASSLFLADTEAFF. In DNA, the CDR3 is TGTGCCAGCAGTTTATTCCTCGCGGACACTGAAGCTTTCTTT.

The sample holds a few counts of this clonotype. The rearrangement links TRBV12-3 or TRBV12-4 to TRBJ2-2; 9 positions match TRBD1. The CDR3 consists of 14 residues. V lost 6 bases, J lost 5 bases, and 4 bases stayed unmatched. The CDR3 region is CASSGTGRTGELFF. The CDR3 DNA sequence: TGTGCCAGCAGCGGGACAGGGAGGACCGGGGAGCTGTTTTTT.